These 21 T cell receptor beta chains originate from one sample sequenced in a study of shared clonotypes between healthy human individuals. Sequencing was performed with immunoSEQ multiplex PCR; in TCRdb, only in-frame clones are kept and a portion is missing. The sample comprises some 200,000 clones, approximately 70% of which are singletons, and about 10% rests with the top ten. The specimen sequenced was memory CD4+ T cells sorted from blood. This sample's subset: CD45RA-negative fraction. The receptors originated from a man younger than 45 in good health.

The chain is built from TRBV7-9 and TRBJ2-2; TRBD1 agrees at 7 bases. Germline values: CDR1 SEHNR, CDR2 FQNEAQ (reference sequence). This CDR3 spans 17 amino acids. V shed 0 bases and J 5 bases; nucleotides not matched to a gene: 9. CDR3 amino acids: CASSLAMRGQGTGELFF. For the CDR3, the DNA is TGTGCCAGCAGCTTAGCGATGAGGGGGCAAGGTACCGGGGAGCTGTTTTTT.

This clone has at least ten counts. CDR3 bases: TGTGCCAGCAGCTTATTGCTGGGCCCAGAGACCCAGTACTTC. The encoded protein is CASSLLLGPETQYF. The chain links TRBV11-2 to TRBJ2-5; no reliable D call. Germline V CDR1 and CDR2: SGHAT, FQNNGV. With 2 bases removed from V and 4 bases from J, the gap between germline ends came to 11 bases. This CDR3 contains 14 residues.

The gene calls are TRBV2 and TRBJ2-1, with unresolved D. This CDR3 is built from 16 residues. Germline values: CDR1 SNHLY, CDR2 FYNNEI. V lost 0 bases, J lost 2 bases, and 11 bases lay in between. CDR3 nucleotides: TGTGCCAGCAGTGAAGCGCTTCCCCAAACCTACAATGAGCAGTTCTTC. Its translation is CASSEALPQTYNEQFF.

V gene TRBV5-5 combines with J gene TRBJ1-2, with 7 bases fitting TRBD1. Trimming took 4 bases from V and 1 from J; bases not matched to a gene: 10. Per germline, CDR1 SGHKS and CDR2 YYEKEE (reference sequence). CDR3 size: 16 residues. In DNA form, the CDR3 reads TGTGCCAGCAGCCCCACACAGGGGTTTTATAACTATGGCTACACCTTC. Translation: CASSPTQGFYNYGYTF.

This chain uses TRBV27 with TRBJ2-3; D gene unclear. Trimming pared 6 bases from V and 0 bases from J, leaving 7 bases between. The CDR3 extends over 13 amino acids. Per the germline V gene, CDR1 is MNHEY and CDR2 is SMNVEV (reference sequence). The CDR3 DNA follows: TGTGCCAGCAGATCGGTGAGCACAGATACGCAGTATTTT. It codes for CASRSVSTDTQYF.

This clone has only one observation. The V and J genes are TRBV2 and TRBJ2-1, with D possibly matching TRBD1 (6 bases). V was pared by 6 bases and J by 4 bases, with 16 bases between. The CDR3 has 15 amino acids. Germline V gene sequence: CDR1 SNHLY, CDR2 FYNNEI. CDR3 nucleotides: TGTGCCAGCAGGGGAACAGGGAACCCATACAATGAGCAGTTCTTC. It codes for CASRGTGNPYNEQFF. Full variable domain (remainder filled in from reference TRBV2 and TRBJ2-1): EPEVTQTPSHQVTQMGQEVILRCVPISNHLYFYWYRQILGQKVEFLVSFYNNEISEKSEIFDDQFSVERPDGSNFTLKIRSTKLEDSAMYFCASRGTGNPYNEQFFGPGTRLTVL.

CDR3 residues: CASSPAGTAYNEQFF. The CDR3 DNA reads TGTGCCAGCTCACCAGCCGGGACAGCCTACAATGAGCAGTTCTTC. The J gene is TRBJ2-1, the V gene TRBV18, with 7 nucleotides matching TRBD1. CDR3 size: 15 residues. Unmatched junction bases numbered 3, after V lost 2 bases and J lost 2 bases. Per the germline V gene, CDR1 is KGHSH and CDR2 is LQKENI.

The V gene is TRBV18, the J gene TRBJ2-1, with 11 bases that match TRBD2. This CDR3 comprises 15 residues. The V segment lost 3 bases and the J segment 5 bases; nucleotides outside the gene matches: 3. Germline-derived CDR1 and CDR2 are KGHSH and LQKENI. The CDR3 spells CASSPGTSGNNEQFF. DNA of the CDR3: TGTGCCAGCTCACCCGGGACTAGCGGAAACAATGAGCAGTTCTTC.

The rearrangement joins TRBV2 to TRBJ2-7; the D is unclear. CDR1 is SNHLY and CDR2 is FYNNEI in the germline V gene. V shed 4 bases and J shed 0 bases, with 10 bases lying between them. The CDR3 runs 14 residues. CDR3 sequence reads: CASSVSPSSYEQYF. CDR3 nucleotides: TGTGCCAGCAGTGTCTCCCCGAGCTCCTACGAGCAGTACTTC.

A note on this clone: Other DNA sequences of this sample code for an identical CDR3. The chain joins TRBV7-3 to TRBJ2-2; the D is unclear. Trimming took 4 bases from V and 3 from J, leaving 9 bases between them. The CDR3 has 14 residues. CDR1 and CDR2 from the germline V gene are SGHTA and FQGTGA. CDR3 in DNA: TGTGCCAGCAGCTCTTCCAGAGACACCGGGGAGCTGTTTTTT. It specifies CASSSSRDTGELFF.

This sequence joins TRBV27 and TRBJ2-7, with D possibly TRBD2 on 6 matching bases. V dropped 5 bases and J dropped 8 bases, with 13 bases sitting between them. This CDR3 is built from 12 residues. From germline, CDR1 is MNHEY and CDR2 SMNVEV (reference sequence). The CDR3 nucleotides are TGTGCCAGCAGTGGCCCAGGCGGGAAGCAGTACTTC. Translating it yields CASSGPGGKQYF.

In this sample, this clone turned up a few times. This rearrangement joins TRBV6-6 to TRBJ2-7; D ambiguous. Germline lookup yields CDR1 MNHNY and CDR2 SVGAGI (reference sequence). The ends were cut back, 4 bases at V and 3 bases at J, with 4 bases in the middle. The CDR3 is made up of 11 amino acids. The CDR3 DNA reads TGTGCCAGCAGTTCCCTCTACGAGCAGTACTTC. Protein sequence: CASSSLYEQYF.

This chain connects TRBV5-5 to TRBJ2-5; D ambiguous. Trimming removed 2 bases from V and 2 bases from J, with 7 bases in between. Germline V gene sequence: CDR1 SGHKS, CDR2 YYEKEE (reference sequence). This CDR3 comprises 13 residues. The CDR3 DNA sequence: TGTGCCAGCAGCTTACCACTACAAGAGACCCAGTACTTC. This gives the protein CASSLPLQETQYF.

A few counts support this clone. The rearrangement uses TRBV7-9 and TRBJ2-7; 9 nucleotides agree with TRBD1. Germline assignment: CDR1 SEHNR and CDR2 FQNEAQ (reference sequence). The CDR3 is 14 residues long. The V and J ends lost 4 bases and 4 bases, in that order; junction bases with no gene match: 5. The CDR3 loop reads CASSSGTGTYEQYF. The CDR3 nucleotides are TGTGCCAGCAGCTCCGGGACAGGGACTTACGAGCAGTACTTC.

This chain links TRBV18 with TRBJ1-2, with D possibly matching TRBD1 (5 bases). Germline V lookup: CDR1 KGHSH, CDR2 LQKENI. Trimming stripped 1 base from V and 4 bases from J, with 19 bases between. CDR3 length: 17 amino acids. Here the CDR3 DNA reads TGTGCCAGCTCACCACTTCGGACAAGTCGGGATAGCTATGGCTACACCTTC. Encoded protein: CASSPLRTSRDSYGYTF.

A single count supports this clone. This rearrangement joins TRBV10-2 to TRBJ2-3; D is possibly TRBD1 (6 bases). Germline V gene data show CDR1 as WSHSY and CDR2 as SAAADI. The V end was cut by 2 bases, the J end by 4 bases, with 13 bases between. The CDR3 has 15 amino acids. As DNA, the CDR3 is TGCGCCAGCAGTGAGACCCCAGGGGCTGCAGATACGCAGTATTTT. Translating it yields CASSETPGAADTQYF.

The chain carries TRBV7-9 and TRBJ1-1, with D unclear. V lost 1 base and J 7 bases, leaving 10 bases between the germline ends. The CDR3 consists of 13 residues. The germline CDR1 and CDR2 sequences are SEHNR and FQNEAQ (reference sequence). For the CDR3, the DNA is TGTGCCAGCAGCTTAGAGTGGCAGGTTGAAGCTTTCTTT. Amino acid sequence: CASSLEWQVEAFF.

The rearrangement links TRBV29-1 to TRBJ2-5; D might be TRBD1 or TRBD2, each matching 6 bases. This CDR3 is built from 14 residues. V was shortened by 6 bases and J by 11 bases, with 25 bases between the two germline ends. From germline, CDR1 is SQVTM and CDR2 ANQGSEA. CDR3 nucleotides: TGCAGCGTGGTCCAATCCGGGGGCGGGACCCGTCAGTACTTC. Its protein product is CSVVQSGGGTRQYF.

J is TRBJ2-7 and V is TRBV30; the D is unclear. The CDR3 sequence is 11 residues long. Deletions cut 5 bases from V and 6 bases from J, with 11 bases between. The germline V gene has CDR1 GTSNPN and CDR2 SVGIG (reference sequence). The DNA for the CDR3 is TGTGCCTGGGGAAGGGCGGTCGAGCAGTACTTC. Translating gives CAWGRAVEQYF.

V gene TRBV19 combines with J gene TRBJ1-2; D ambiguous. Germline V lookup: CDR1 LNHDA, CDR2 SQIVND (reference sequence). V was trimmed by 4 bases and J by 0 bases, leaving 12 bases between them. The CDR3 extends over 15 amino acids. The CDR3 region is CASSKERRANYGYTF. The CDR3 DNA reads TGTGCCAGTAGTAAGGAGAGACGAGCTAACTATGGCTACACCTTC.

The chain employs TRBV19 and TRBJ2-4, with TRBD1 matching over 9 bases. This CDR3 has 14 residues. The trim removed 4 bases at V and 8 bases at J, leaving 6 bases unmatched. Per the germline V gene, CDR1 is LNHDA and CDR2 is SQIVND (reference sequence). The CDR3 nucleotides read TGTGCCAGTAGTACCCCGGGACAGGGCTACATTCAGTACTTC. Its translation: CASSTPGQGYIQYF.